The 3 T cell receptor beta chains below come from one sample, sequenced in a study of T cell repertoires in enteric fever. Each CDR3 protein gets one entry after TCRdb re-called the reads with MiXCR. The table includes 1,300 to 1,500 distinct CDR3 sequences, 30% to 45% detected once. The source material was CCR7- CD38- CD4+ T cells from PBMCs. The receptors shown here come from a human donor with Salmonella enteric fever, either typhoid or paratyphoid (not recorded which).

This clonotype is medium-sized. This chain uses TRBV5-1 with TRBJ2-2, with 12 bases lining up with TRBD2. J was trimmed by 5 bases and V by 6 bases; bases with no gene match: 2. Looked up from germline, CDR1 is SGHRS and CDR2 is YFSETQ. The CDR3 loop spans 14 amino acids. CDR3 loop: CASKGTSGTGELFF. In nucleotides, the CDR3 is TGCGCCAGCAAAGGGACTAGCGGGACCGGGGAGCTGTTTTTT.

V and J are TRBV11-1 and TRBJ2-5, with 8 bases matching TRBD2. Germline trimming cut 2 bases from V and 5 bases from J; bases unmatched to any gene: 7. Germline V gene data show CDR1 as SGHAT and CDR2 as FQDESV (reference sequence). The CDR3 length is 15 residues. The CDR3 loop is CASSLNSREAETQYF. CDR3 sequence (DNA): TGTGCCAGCAGCTTAAATTCGCGGGAGGCTGAGACCCAGTACTTC.

Regarding this clonotype: The missing conserved phenylalanine or tryptophan at the end of this CDR3 makes a read error likely. V is TRBV9 and J is TRBJ2-1, with 9 bases identical to TRBD1. CDR1 and CDR2 (germline): SGDLS, YYNGEE. J was trimmed by 12 bases and V by 0 bases; bases with no gene match: 10. The CDR3 has 15 amino acids. CDR3 coding DNA: TGTGCCAGCAGCGTAGGGACAGGGGAGAATGTTGGGCAGTTCTTA. Its protein is CASSVGTGENVGQFL.